This T cell receptor beta chain is drawn from a study of long-term antiretroviral therapy in people with HIV. Whole-study context: The oldest specimens predate the 2015 immediate-ART recommendation by about a decade. General observations from the study: Repertoires from HIV showed CDR3 length ranges narrower than those of controls.

From each donor, at least one pre-ART PBMC sample and at least two post-ART PBMC samples were obtained. On this clone itself: Its target is not known.

At the survey level, the v3.0 immunoSEQ assay was run. Repertoires were generated with immunoSEQ multiplex PCR, while TCRdb's copy carries only in-frame clones and drops some. Altogether 15,000 to 20,000 clones are present, almost 90% being singletons, with the ten largest covering 14% to 15%. The CDR3 is made up of 11 amino acids. CDR1 and CDR2 from the germline V gene are SQVTM and ANQGSEA. Trimming at V came to 6 bases and at J to 8 bases, leaving 3 bases not matched to a gene. The sample consisted of unsorted PBMCs, taken approximately 2.3 years before starting antiretroviral therapy. The chain links TRBV29-1 to TRBJ1-3, with 8 bases fitting TRBD1. The receptor was isolated from a woman in her 30s with HIV. CDR3 sequence (DNA): TGCAGCGTAGACAGGGGATACACCATATATTTT. It codes for CSVDRGYTIYF. Full variable domain (rest looked up from reference TRBV29-1 and TRBJ1-3): SAVISQKPSRDICQRGTSLTIQCQVDSQVTMMFWYRQQPGQSLTLIATANQGSEATYESGFVIDKFPISRPNLTFSTLTVSNMSPEDSSIYLCSVDRGYTIYFGEGSWLTVV.